This TCR beta chain was identified in a study of CD8+ T cells in alopecia areata. Overall study results and limits: Across lesional scalp, and particularly alopecia totalis/universalis, clonality surpassed that of normal scalp.

Treatment specified: oral pan-JAK inhibitor, 5-10 mg twice daily. In each case, RNA was isolated and then reverse transcribed into cDNA as the sequencing template. The table came from immunoSEQ multiplex PCR; TCRdb's copy has only in-frame clones and leaves some out. The data show 180,000 or so clones, with about three fifths seen just once and 4.5% to 6% held by the top ten. Turning to this clone: Its antigen is still unknown.

The CDR3 is made up of 16 amino acids. J gave up 6 bases and V 2 bases, and 9 bases lay outside the gene matches. Germline V gives CDR1 KGHSH, CDR2 LQKENI. Specimen: CD4+ T cells sorted from blood, collected at week 24, from a patient treated with tofacitinib. The TCR originated in a human donor with alopecia areata. The chain has TRBV18 and TRBJ2-1; 8 bases are a match to TRBD2. CDR3 coding DNA: TGTGCCAGCTCACCAGGCCGGGAGGGCCCGGTCAATGAGCAGTTCTTC. Protein: CASSPGREGPVNEQFF.